These 23 T cell receptor beta chains originate from one sample sequenced in a study of monozygotic twins with inflammatory bowel disease. TCRdb reprocessed the 5' RACE reads, keeping one entry per CDR3 protein, no DNA. In all, the sample yields more than 300,000 distinct CDR3 sequences. Sequencing was carried out using blood. The receptors shown here come from a human donor with ulcerative colitis or Crohn's disease, or a healthy co-twin of an affected twin (not recorded which).

V gene TRBV4-2 combines with J gene TRBJ2-5; the TRBD1 assignment by TCRdb is unverifiable without DNA. Germline V gives CDR1 LGHNA, CDR2 YNFKEQ. The CDR3 length is 18 residues. This CDR3 reads CASRLVRSQGAEEETQYF.

J is TRBJ2-3 and V is TRBV2. The CDR3 is made up of 12 amino acids. CDR1 SNHLY and CDR2 FYNNEI come from the germline V gene. CDR3 protein: CASSEIGDTQYF.

The chain couples TRBV28 to TRBJ2-4; TCRdb's D gene call, TRBD2, goes unchecked for lack of DNA. This CDR3 is built from 16 residues. The germline V gene encodes CDR1 MDHEN and CDR2 SYDVKM. CDR3 in amino acids: CASSLGSGGLAVIQYF.

V is TRBV29-1 and J is TRBJ2-2; TCRdb's D call, TRBD1, is unchecked because there is no DNA. CDR3 length: 15 residues. Germline lookup yields CDR1 SQVTM and CDR2 ANQGSEA. CDR3 in amino acids: CSVELTGQGTGELFF.

The chain employs TRBV20-1 and TRBJ2-7. The germline V gene has CDR1 DFQATT and CDR2 SNEGSKA (reference sequence). The CDR3 has 12 residues. The CDR3 is CSSSRTSYEQYF.

V gene TRBV6-5 combines with J gene TRBJ2-5; the TRBD2 assignment by TCRdb is unverifiable without DNA. CDR3 length: 15 residues. Germline assignment: CDR1 MNHEY and CDR2 SVGAGI. CDR3 loop: CASSYILAGQETQYF.

The chain employs TRBV4-3 and TRBJ1-2; with no DNA, the TCRdb D assignment of TRBD1 cannot be verified. The CDR3 contains 15 residues. Germline lookup yields CDR1 LGHNA and CDR2 YSLEER. The CDR3 loop reads CASSQDRGTIYGYTF.

This chain uses TRBV6-6 with TRBJ2-1; TCRdb's D gene call, TRBD1, goes unchecked for lack of DNA. In germline, CDR1 is MNHNY, CDR2 SVGAGI (reference sequence). The CDR3 sequence is 13 residues long. This CDR3 reads CASRTTGGDGAFF.

The V gene is TRBV4-3, the J gene TRBJ2-3; TCRdb returns TRBD2, unconfirmable since there is no DNA. This CDR3 region has 16 residues. Germline loops: CDR1 LGHNA, CDR2 YSLEER. CDR3 sequence: CASSRRLLAGADTQYF.

V gene TRBV20-1 combines with J gene TRBJ2-2; TCRdb's D call, TRBD2, is unchecked because there is no DNA. This CDR3 is built from 15 residues. CDR1 DFQATT and CDR2 SNEGSKA come from the germline V gene (reference sequence). CDR3 sequence: CSAPRLAGRTGELFF.

This chain connects TRBV7-8 to TRBJ1-2; TCRdb's D gene call, TRBD1, goes unchecked for lack of DNA. The germline V gene encodes CDR1 SGHVS and CDR2 FQNEAQ. The CDR3 totals 14 residues. CDR3 residues: CASSLVPQGYGYTF.

The rearrangement joins TRBV5-1 to TRBJ1-1; there is no DNA to check the TCRdb D call of TRBD1. This CDR3 region has 17 residues. CDR1 is SGHRS, CDR2 YFSETQ, per germline. The CDR3 is CASSLSLSTALETEAFF.

The J gene is TRBJ2-7, the V gene TRBV6-5. The germline gives CDR1 MNHEY, CDR2 SVGAGI. This CDR3 comprises 11 residues. The CDR3 loop reads CASKVDWKQYF.

The genes are TRBV7-2 and TRBJ2-3; TCRdb calls TRBD1, which cannot be checked without DNA. The CDR3 is 17 amino acids. Per germline, CDR1 SGHTA and CDR2 FQGNSA. The chain's CDR3 is CASSSGGGTGRTDTQYF.

CDR3: CASSLRLGTEYAYEQYF. V and J are TRBV7-2 and TRBJ2-7; TCRdb calls TRBD1, which cannot be checked without DNA. Germline V gene data show CDR1 as SGHTA and CDR2 as FQGNSA. The CDR3 totals 17 residues.

CDR3 sequence reads: CASSDSIIRLAGGLAKNMQYF. This sequence joins TRBV6-4 and TRBJ2-4; the D gene TCRdb calls, TRBD2, cannot be checked with no DNA. The CDR3 sequence is 21 residues long. The germline V gene has CDR1 MRHNA and CDR2 SNTAGT.

The rearrangement joins TRBV20-1 to TRBJ1-6; the TRBD1 assignment by TCRdb is unverifiable without DNA. Germline loops: CDR1 DFQATT, CDR2 SNEGSKA (reference sequence). This CDR3 has 16 amino acids. CDR3 sequence reads: CSARKPPAGNNSPLHF.

This rearrangement joins TRBV6-2 or TRBV6-3 to TRBJ2-7; the D gene TCRdb calls, TRBD1, cannot be checked with no DNA. Germline assignment: CDR1 MNHEY and CDR2 SVGEGT. This CDR3 is built from 15 residues. The CDR3 loop reads CASRHTGGESYEQYF.

The chain joins TRBV20-1 to TRBJ1-1. This CDR3 is built from 13 residues. Germline V CDR1 and CDR2: DFQATT, SNEGSKA (reference sequence). CDR3: CSARTAMNTEAFF.

This chain links TRBV5-1 with TRBJ2-1; lacking DNA, the TRBD1 call made by TCRdb goes unchecked. This CDR3 spans 13 amino acids. CDR1 and CDR2 (germline): SGHRS, YFSETQ. The CDR3 loop reads CASSEGQASEQFF.

This rearrangement joins TRBV4-1 to TRBJ2-1; without DNA, the TCRdb call of TRBD2 cannot be checked. Germline V lookup: CDR1 MGHRA, CDR2 YSYEKL. This CDR3 region has 15 residues. The CDR3 here is CASSQASGEWNEQFF.

The rearrangement uses TRBV9 and TRBJ2-3; the D call from TCRdb, TRBD1, cannot be confirmed without DNA. The CDR3 sequence is 15 residues long. Germline V gene data show CDR1 as SGDLS and CDR2 as YYNGEE. CDR3 region: CASSPRQGHEDTQYF. The full variable domain, with the rest looked up from reference TRBV9 and TRBJ2-3, is DSGVTQTPKHLITATGQRVTLRCSPRSGDLSVYWYQQSLDQGLQFLIQYYNGEERAKGNILERFSAQQFPDLHSELNLSSLELGDSALYFCASSPRQGHEDTQYFGPGTRLTVL.

The CDR3 loop is CASSESDSWFTGELFF. The chain carries TRBV10-2 and TRBJ2-2; TCRdb's D gene call, TRBD1, goes unchecked for lack of DNA. The length of the CDR3 is 16 residues. Germline V CDR1 and CDR2: WSHSY, SAAADI.